The 30 T cell receptor beta chains in this list originate from one sample, sequenced in a study of a mutant IDH1 vaccine in newly diagnosed glioma. Documented time point: baseline, week 1 (first vaccination visit). Sample treatment: pre-vaccination baseline after standard-of-care therapy. Clones were read by immunoSEQ multiplex PCR, and TCRdb kept only the in-frame ones, dropping some. The table records approximately 52,000 clones, 60% to 85% of them present only once. The material sequenced was PBMCs, taken from a glioma patient treated with radiotherapy, temozolomide or both. All receptors come from a woman in her 40s with glioma.

This chain links TRBV2 with TRBJ1-2; D perhaps matches TRBD1 (5 bases). V lost 5 bases and J lost 4, with 11 bases in between. CDR1 and CDR2 (germline): SNHLY, FYNNEI. The CDR3 has 13 amino acids. DNA for the CDR3: TGTGCCAGCAGTAGACAGTCGATCTATGGCTACACCTTC. It translates to CASSRQSIYGYTF.

The rearrangement uses TRBV7-2 and TRBJ2-1; the match to TRBD1 covers 8 bases. The germline gives CDR1 SGHTA, CDR2 FQGNSA. CDR3 length: 15 amino acids. V lost 4 bases and J lost 7; bases outside the gene matches: 9. CDR3 region: CASSWDRFRSNEQFF. CDR3 DNA: TGTGCCAGCAGCTGGGACAGGTTTAGGTCGAATGAGCAGTTCTTC. Drawing the rest from reference TRBV7-2 and TRBJ2-1, the complete variable domain is GAGVSQSPSNKVTEKGKDVELRCDPISGHTALYWYRQSLGQGLEFLIYFQGNSAPDKSGLPSDRFSAERTGGSVSTLTIQRTQQEDSAVYLCASSWDRFRSNEQFFGPGTRLTVL.

The chain is built from TRBV2 and TRBJ1-2; D is perhaps TRBD1 (5 bases). The CDR3 spans 13 residues. With 8 bases removed from V and 6 bases from J, the gap between germline ends came to 16 bases. Germline loops: CDR1 SNHLY, CDR2 FYNNEI. CDR3 nucleotides: TGTGCCAGCCCCACGGGGGGGGAGGATGGCTACACCTTC. Its translation is CASPTGGEDGYTF.

This clone was picked up one time. The chain employs TRBV7-9 and TRBJ2-6; D possibly corresponds to TRBD2 (5 bases). This CDR3 has 17 residues. Trimming stripped 0 bases from V and 4 bases from J, with 13 bases between. The V gene's germline CDR1 is SEHNR and CDR2 FQNEAQ (reference sequence). This CDR3 reads CASSLAVTRAGANVLTF. The CDR3 nucleotides read TGTGCCAGCAGCTTAGCCGTTACGCGGGCCGGGGCCAACGTCCTGACTTTC.

The chain recombines TRBV5-1 with TRBJ2-3, with TRBD2 as a possible D gene (6 bases). V dropped 0 bases and J dropped 0 bases, with 11 bases sitting between them. Looked up from germline, CDR1 is SGHRS and CDR2 is YFSETQ. This CDR3 has 16 amino acids. The CDR3 is CASSLVLGGSTDTQYF. CDR3 nucleotides: TGCGCCAGCAGCTTGGTCCTCGGGGGAAGCACAGATACGCAGTATTTT. Full variable domain (rest looked up from reference TRBV5-1 and TRBJ2-3): KAGVTQTPRYLIKTRGQQVTLSCSPISGHRSVSWYQQTPGQGLQFLFEYFSETQRNKGNFPGRFSGRQFSNSRSEMNVSTLELGDSALYLCASSLVLGGSTDTQYFGPGTRLTVL.

V and J are TRBV5-1 and TRBJ2-7; the match to TRBD1 covers 8 bases. The CDR3 consists of 15 residues. Germline CDR1 SGHRS, CDR2 YFSETQ. V lost 1 base, J lost 5 bases, and 8 bases stayed unmatched. The CDR3 DNA reads TGCGCCAGCAGCTTGAGCAGGGGGCGATGGGACGAGCAGTACTTC. Protein sequence: CASSLSRGRWDEQYF.

This chain uses TRBV4-2 with TRBJ1-1, with D possibly being TRBD1 (5 bases). The V gene's germline CDR1 is LGHNA and CDR2 YNFKEQ. V lost 0 bases to trimming and J lost 5 bases, with 7 bases between them. The CDR3 has 13 amino acids. CDR3 nucleotide sequence: TGTGCCAGCAGCCAAGATTCAGGGACTGAAGCTTTCTTT. The encoded protein is CASSQDSGTEAFF.

The chain has TRBV5-1 and TRBJ2-3, with D hard to call. The CDR3 spans 13 residues. Trimming took off 0 bases at V and 1 base at J, with 3 bases between the two ends. The germline gives CDR1 SGHRS, CDR2 YFSETQ. CDR3 nucleotides: TGCGCCAGCAGCTTGGAGGGCACAGATACGCAGTATTTT. Translating it yields CASSLEGTDTQYF.

This chain joins TRBV2 and TRBJ1-1; D perhaps matches TRBD1 (5 bases). The CDR3 extends over 14 amino acids. V lost 7 bases, J lost 0 bases, and 12 bases lay in between. The V gene's germline CDR1 is SNHLY and CDR2 FYNNEI. This CDR3 reads CASKPIGVNTEAFF. CDR3 DNA sequence: TGTGCCAGCAAACCAATAGGGGTGAACACTGAAGCTTTCTTT.

This clone was recorded only once. The chain recombines TRBV25-1 with TRBJ2-2; maybe TRBD1 (5 bases). CDR3 length equals 14 residues. Trimming took 4 bases from V and 2 from J, leaving 8 bases between them. Germline CDR1 is MGHDK and CDR2 is SYGVNS. The DNA of the CDR3 is TGTGCCAGCAGTGCGACAGACAACACCGGGGAGCTGTTTTTT. Amino acid sequence: CASSATDNTGELFF.

In its sample, this clone was seen a few times. V gene TRBV6-6 combines with J gene TRBJ1-1; the D gene is possibly TRBD1 (5 bases). Trimming stripped 6 bases from V and 3 bases from J, with 8 bases between. CDR3 length equals 12 residues. The germline V gene has CDR1 MNHNY and CDR2 SVGAGI (reference sequence). The CDR3 coding sequence is TGTGCCAGCAGAAAGACAGACACTGAAGCTTTCTTT. Its translation: CASRKTDTEAFF.

The chain is built from TRBV7-9 and TRBJ1-1, with D hard to call. Germline CDR1 reads SEHNR; CDR2 reads FQNEAQ (reference sequence). V lost 5 bases, J lost 7 bases, and 8 bases lay in between. This CDR3 region has 11 residues. This chain's CDR3 is CASSNPGEAFF. In DNA form, the CDR3 reads TGTGCCAGCAGCAATCCAGGTGAAGCTTTCTTT.

The rearrangement uses TRBV2 and TRBJ2-6; D is possibly TRBD1 (5 bases). The V gene lost 7 bases and the J gene lost 2 bases, with 15 bases spanning the gap. Germline V gene data show CDR1 as SNHLY and CDR2 as FYNNEI. This CDR3 comprises 16 residues. The CDR3 DNA reads as TGTGCCAGCACCAAACTACCGACAGCTGGGGCCAACGTCCTGACTTTC. This codes for CASTKLPTAGANVLTF.

The rearrangement links TRBV7-8 to TRBJ1-2; D perhaps matches TRBD1 (6 bases). CDR3 length: 13 residues. V shed 2 bases and J shed 3 bases, with 7 bases lying between them. Germline CDR1 reads SGHVS; CDR2 reads FQNEAQ. The CDR3 nucleotides read TGTGCCAGCAGCTTAAGGGGGGACTATGGCTACACCTTC. Protein: CASSLRGDYGYTF.

The chain is built from TRBV29-1 and TRBJ1-2; maybe TRBD1 (5 bases). The germline V gene encodes CDR1 SQVTM and CDR2 ANQGSEA. The V gene lost 6 bases and the J gene lost 4 bases, with 18 bases spanning the gap. CDR3 length: 14 residues. The chain's CDR3 is CSVANQGVRYGYTF. The CDR3, as DNA: TGCAGCGTCGCTAACCAAGGGGTTCGCTATGGCTACACCTTC. The variable domain in full, completed from reference TRBV29-1 and TRBJ1-2, reads SAVISQKPSRDICQRGTSLTIQCQVDSQVTMMFWYRQQPGQSLTLIATANQGSEATYESGFVIDKFPISRPNLTFSTLTVSNMSPEDSSIYLCSVANQGVRYGYTFGSGTRLTVV.

The rearrangement links TRBV5-1 to TRBJ1-2; D uncertain. The CDR3 contains 14 residues. V was shortened by 1 base and J by 2 bases, with 9 bases between the two germline ends. Germline lookup yields CDR1 SGHRS and CDR2 YFSETQ. The CDR3 is CASSLFGGNYGYTF. The CDR3 DNA reads TGCGCCAGCAGCTTGTTCGGAGGCAACTATGGCTACACCTTC.

The J gene is TRBJ2-7, the V gene TRBV29-1; no clear D gene. Germline CDR1 reads SQVTM; CDR2 reads ANQGSEA. The CDR3 spans 11 residues. Trimming left V 7 bases short and J 6 bases short, with 13 bases between. CDR3 region: CSARRESEQYF. CDR3 in DNA: TGCAGCGCCCGACGAGAGAGCGAGCAGTACTTC.

The V and J genes are TRBV13 and TRBJ1-3; D call uncertain. CDR1 is PRHDT and CDR2 is FYEKMQ in the germline V gene (reference sequence). Between the trimmed V and J ends, which lost 7 bases and 4 bases, there was a span of 14 bases. The CDR3 runs 14 residues. CDR3 in amino acids: CASIPSLRGNTIYF. CDR3 nucleotide sequence: TGTGCCAGCATCCCGTCCCTACGGGGAAACACCATATATTTT.

The gene calls are TRBV4-2 and TRBJ2-3; TRBD2 agrees at 10 bases. Trimming at V came to 4 bases and at J to 1 base, leaving 20 bases not matched to a gene. Per the germline V gene, CDR1 is LGHNA and CDR2 is YNFKEQ. The CDR3 length is 21 residues. Written as DNA, the CDR3 is TGTGCCAGCAGCCCGAGCCCCCTGCGGAGGACCGGGACTAGCGGCACAGATACGCAGTATTTT. Translation gives CASSPSPLRRTGTSGTDTQYF.

This chain links TRBV6-1 with TRBJ2-2, with D uncertain. There are 17 residues in the CDR3. Deletions cut 0 bases from V and 6 bases from J, with 17 bases between. Germline V gives CDR1 MNHNS, CDR2 SASEGT. CDR3 in DNA: TGTGCCAGCAGTGAAGCTTCGGACGCCGGTGGTCCCGGGGAGCTGTTTTTT. It is translated as CASSEASDAGGPGELFF.

In DNA, the CDR3 is TGTGCCATCCAGGACAGGCAAGAGACCCAGTACTTC. Its translation is CAIQDRQETQYF. The gene calls are TRBV6-5 and TRBJ2-5; 7 nucleotides match TRBD1. Germline CDR1 and CDR2: MNHEY and SVGAGI. The CDR3 spans 12 residues. The V segment lost 10 bases and the J segment 2 bases; nucleotides outside the gene matches: 4.

J is TRBJ1-6 and V is TRBV6-1; D is perhaps TRBD1 (6 bases). The germline V gene encodes CDR1 MNHNS and CDR2 SASEGT. This CDR3 contains 16 residues. Trimming cost V 1 base and J 5 bases, with 12 bases left between them. For the CDR3, the DNA is TGTGCCAGCAGTGAAGGGGCAGGGGCGAATAATTCACCCCTCCACTTT. Protein: CASSEGAGANNSPLHF.

The chain combines TRBV2 with TRBJ1-1; perhaps TRBD1 as D (6 bases). The CDR3 spans 14 residues. The germline V gene has CDR1 SNHLY and CDR2 FYNNEI. V gave up 7 bases and J gave up 4 bases, with 16 bases separating them. CDR3 protein: CASKGRGAPTEAFF. DNA of the CDR3: TGTGCCAGCAAGGGGAGGGGGGCGCCCACTGAAGCTTTCTTT.

This chain connects TRBV5-1 to TRBJ1-3; D call uncertain. V was pared by 4 bases and J by 4 bases, with 9 bases between. The CDR3 sequence is 13 residues long. Germline V gives CDR1 SGHRS, CDR2 YFSETQ. The CDR3 loop is CASSPDIGNTIYF. The CDR3 bases are TGCGCCAGCAGCCCCGACATAGGAAACACCATATATTTT.

The rearrangement links TRBV6-6 to TRBJ2-7; 8 nucleotides match TRBD2. Unmatched junction bases numbered 12, after V lost 8 bases and J lost 6 bases. Germline loops: CDR1 MNHNY, CDR2 SVGAGI (reference sequence). This CDR3 region has 14 residues. The CDR3 DNA follows: TGTGCCAGCCGGGAGGGGGGGCCGATAATCGAGCAGTACTTC. Translated, it gives CASREGGPIIEQYF.

The J gene is TRBJ1-6, the V gene TRBV6-6, with a possible D match to TRBD1 (5 bases). This CDR3 has 14 amino acids. V lost 4 bases and J lost 5, with 9 bases in between. CDR1 and CDR2 (germline): MNHNY, SVGAGI (reference sequence). In DNA form, the CDR3 reads TGTGCCAGCAGTTTGGGACCGAATAATTCACCCCTCCACTTT. This codes for CASSLGPNNSPLHF.

The chain has TRBV5-1 and TRBJ2-5; D is ambiguous. Germline lookup yields CDR1 SGHRS and CDR2 YFSETQ. Trimming took 0 bases from V and 3 from J, leaving 6 bases between them. The CDR3 sequence is 13 residues long. CDR3 nucleotides: TGCGCCAGCAGCTTGGGATCGGAAGAGACCCAGTACTTC. Amino acids: CASSLGSEETQYF.

Only one count was recorded for this clone. The chain uses TRBV10-3 and TRBJ2-7; the match to TRBD2 covers 7 bases. The CDR3 length is 13 residues. Germline trimming cut 3 bases from V and 2 bases from J; bases unmatched to any gene: 1. Germline CDR1 reads ENHRY; CDR2 reads SYGVKD. CDR3 bases: TGTGCCATCAGTGATGGGACTACCTACGAGCAGTACTTC. Its translation is CAISDGTTYEQYF.

This clone has only a few counts. The chain has TRBV29-1 and TRBJ1-5; 7 nucleotides align to TRBD1. CDR1 is SQVTM, CDR2 ANQGSEA, per germline. With 4 bases clipped from V and 3 bases from J, the junction kept 3 bases outside the gene matches. The CDR3 length is 13 residues. The chain's CDR3 is CSVGEGANQPQHF. The CDR3, as DNA: TGCAGCGTTGGCGAGGGGGCCAATCAGCCCCAGCATTTT.

This chain links TRBV2 with TRBJ2-2; tentatively, D is TRBD1 or TRBD2 (5 bases each). Deletions cut 8 bases from V and 0 bases from J, with 13 bases between. Looked up from germline, CDR1 is SNHLY and CDR2 is FYNNEI. The CDR3 sequence is 15 residues long. Written as DNA, the CDR3 is TGTGCCAGCGGTCGGGACGGACCGAACACCGGGGAGCTGTTTTTT. Amino acids: CASGRDGPNTGELFF.